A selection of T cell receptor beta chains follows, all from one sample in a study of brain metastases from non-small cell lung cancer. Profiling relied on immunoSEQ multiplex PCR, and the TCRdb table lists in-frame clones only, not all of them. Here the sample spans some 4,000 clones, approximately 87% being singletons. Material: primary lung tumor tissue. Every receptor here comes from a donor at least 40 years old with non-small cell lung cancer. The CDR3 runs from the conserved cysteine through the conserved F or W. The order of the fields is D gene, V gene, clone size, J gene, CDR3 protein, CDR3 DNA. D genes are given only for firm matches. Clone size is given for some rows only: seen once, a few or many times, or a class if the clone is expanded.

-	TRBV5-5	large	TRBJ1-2	CASSSGFSFGYGYTF	TGTGCCAGCAGCTCAGGGTTCAGTTTCGGCTATGGCTACACCTTC
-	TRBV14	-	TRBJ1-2	CASRLSGSNYGYTF	TGTGCCAGCAGGCTCAGTGGAAGCAACTATGGCTACACCTTC
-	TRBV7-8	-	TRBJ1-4	CASSYSRPPNEKLFF	TGTGCCAGCAGCTACAGTAGACCGCCTAATGAAAAACTGTTTTTT
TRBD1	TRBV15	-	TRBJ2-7	CATSRGGTGLFYEQYF	TGTGCCACCAGCAGAGGCGGGACAGGGCTTTTCTACGAGCAGTACTTC
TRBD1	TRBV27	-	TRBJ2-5	CASSFKTGETQYF	TGTGCCAGCAGTTTTAAGACAGGGGAGACCCAGTACTTC
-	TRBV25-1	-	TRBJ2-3	CASSDPSLRGADTQYF	TGTGCCAGCAGTGATCCATCCCTGAGGGGAGCAGATACGCAGTATTTT
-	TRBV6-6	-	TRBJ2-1	CASSEEKTKQFF	TGTGCCAGCAGTGAGGAGAAAACTAAGCAGTTCTTC
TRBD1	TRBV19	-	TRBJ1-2	CASSIYRDRTYGYTF	TGTGCCAGTAGTATTTACCGGGACAGGACCTATGGCTACACCTTT
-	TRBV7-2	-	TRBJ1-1	CASSLRGQANTEAFF	TGTGCCAGCAGCCTCCGAGGGCAGGCGAACACTGAAGCTTTCTTT
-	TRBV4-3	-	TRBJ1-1	CASSPTSTVNTEAFF	TGCGCCAGCTCCCCGACCTCGACGGTGAACACTGAAGCTTTCTTT
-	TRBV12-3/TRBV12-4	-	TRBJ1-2	CASSSSVGYGYTF	TGTGCCAGCAGTTCATCAGTCGGTTATGGCTACACCTTC
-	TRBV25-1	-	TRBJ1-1	CASSESPPTENTEAFF	TGTGCCAGCAGTGAATCGCCCCCTACAGAGAACACTGAAGCTTTCTTT
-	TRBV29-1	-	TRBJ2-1	CSVPDPSNRRYNEQFF	TGCAGCGTTCCCGACCCGTCTAATAGGAGGTACAATGAGCAGTTCTTC
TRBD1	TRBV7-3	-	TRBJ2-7	CASSLGDRDGEQYF	TGTGCCAGCAGCTTAGGGGACAGGGATGGCGAGCAGTACTTC
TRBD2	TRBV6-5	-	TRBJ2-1	CASRNPTSAAWQFF	TGTGCCAGCAGGAACCCTACTAGCGCGGCGTGGCAGTTCTTC
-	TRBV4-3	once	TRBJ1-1	CASRGGAMNTEAFF	TGCGCCAGCAGGGGGGGGGCGATGAACACTGAAGCTTTCTTT